The 12 T cell receptor beta chains presented below share a single source sample, sequenced in a study of T cells after yellow fever vaccination. TCRdb re-derived calls from the 5' RACE reads in MiXCR, one entry per CDR3 protein. Among 300,000 to 400,000 distinct CDR3 sequences listed, roughly 10% were seen once. The specimen was CD4+ T cells sorted from PBMCs, collected 45 days after the yellow fever booster vaccination. These receptors came from a man younger than 30 who received the YFV17D yellow fever vaccine.

The sample holds a few counts of this clonotype. V is TRBV4-3 and J is TRBJ2-7; no definite D call. The length of the CDR3 is 15 residues. Germline V lookup: CDR1 LGHNA, CDR2 YSLEER. Trimming pared 4 bases from V and 2 bases from J, leaving 15 bases between. In DNA, the CDR3 is TGCGCCAGCAGCCTCCTTGCGGCAGCTACCTACGAGCAGTACTTC. Amino acid sequence: CASSLLAAATYEQYF.

The chain carries TRBV4-3 and TRBJ1-3; D gene ambiguous. Trimming left V 4 bases short and J 1 base short, with 8 bases between. The CDR3 has 14 residues. Germline lookup yields CDR1 LGHNA and CDR2 YSLEER. This CDR3 is CASSRASSGNTIYF. The CDR3 coding sequence is TGCGCCAGCAGCCGGGCGTCGTCTGGAAACACCATATATTTT.

This clonotype was observed at least ten times. The chain carries TRBV11-2 and TRBJ2-1; D may match TRBD1 or TRBD2 (5 bases each). The ends were cut back, 2 bases at V and 4 bases at J, with 18 bases in the middle. This CDR3 is built from 17 residues. The germline V gene has CDR1 SGHAT and CDR2 FQNNGV. The CDR3 protein is CASSLRVGSGRYNEQFF. CDR3 nucleotide sequence: TGTGCCAGCAGCTTAAGGGTTGGATCGGGACGATACAATGAGCAGTTCTTC.

The V and J genes are TRBV12-3 or TRBV12-4 and TRBJ2-4; 8 bases line up with TRBD1. J was trimmed by 7 bases and V by 3 bases; bases with no gene match: 2. This CDR3 spans 13 amino acids. The CDR3 sequence is CASSFRGPNIQYF. The CDR3 coding sequence is TGTGCCAGCAGTTTCAGGGGGCCCAACATTCAGTACTTC.

This clonotype was recorded at least ten times. This chain links TRBV23-1 with TRBJ2-5; D remains ambiguous. TRBV23-1 is identified as an open reading frame with a role that is uncertain. Trimming removed 0 bases at V and 5 bases at J, with 4 bases between. The CDR3 is made up of 12 amino acids. Written as DNA, the CDR3 is TGCGCCAGCAGTCAATCTTGGGAGACCCAGTACTTC. Translating gives CASSQSWETQYF.

The chain joins TRBV20-1 to TRBJ1-4, with 7 bases lining up with TRBD1. V trimming: 6 bases; J trimming: 2 bases; junction bases outside the gene matches: 6. Germline V gene data show CDR1 as DFQATT and CDR2 as SNEGSKA (reference sequence). The CDR3 consists of 14 residues. The CDR3 nucleotides read TGCAGTGCACCCGACAGGGCGACTAATGAAAAACTGTTTTTT. This codes for CSAPDRATNEKLFF.

This clonotype was counted at least ten times. The rearrangement links TRBV5-6 to TRBJ1-4, with unresolved D. Germline V gene lookup returns CDR1 SGHDT and CDR2 YYEEEE. Trimming removed 1 base from V and 5 bases from J, with 15 bases in between. This CDR3 spans 16 amino acids. The CDR3 DNA follows: TGTGCCAGCAGCTTGTCTCGAAGGGCAGACAATGAAAAACTGTTTTTT. It yields the protein CASSLSRRADNEKLFF. The variable domain in full, completed from reference TRBV5-6 and TRBJ1-4, reads DAGVTQSPTHLIKTRGQQVTLRCSPKSGHDTVSWYQQALGQGPQFIFQYYEEEERQRGNFPDRFSGHQFPNYSSELNVNALLLGDSALYLCASSLSRRADNEKLFFGSGTQLSVL.

V gene TRBV5-4 combines with J gene TRBJ2-7, with 7 bases matching TRBD2. The CDR3 consists of 16 residues. The V gene's germline CDR1 is SGHNT and CDR2 YYREEE (reference sequence). V trimming: 4 bases; J trimming: 0 bases; junction bases outside the gene matches: 10. CDR3 protein: CASSQGAGDLSYEQYF. The CDR3 nucleotides are TGTGCCAGCAGCCAGGGTGCGGGGGACCTCTCCTACGAGCAGTACTTC.

This clonotype was seen ten or more times. The rearrangement links TRBV24-1 to TRBJ2-5; unclear D gene. This CDR3 is built from 14 residues. Trimming removed 4 bases at V and 5 bases at J, with 13 bases between. Germline V gene lookup returns CDR1 KGHDR and CDR2 SFDVKD. The CDR3: CATSDPSSWETQYF. The CDR3 bases are TGTGCCACCAGTGACCCGAGTTCTTGGGAGACCCAGTACTTC.

This clonotype was detected only a few times. One junction end disagrees with the germline gene, perhaps due to a read error. The J gene is TRBJ1-1, the V gene TRBV7-3, with TRBD1 as a possible D gene (5 bases). There are 13 residues in the CDR3. Germline CDR1 is SGHTA and CDR2 is FQGTGA. The CDR3 sequence is CASSLTGPLGAFF. In nucleotides, the CDR3 is TGTGCCAGCAGCCTAACGGGGCCTCTGGGAGCTTTCTTT.

This clonotype was detected only a few times. J is TRBJ2-2 and V is TRBV4-3; D unresolved. V dropped 4 bases and J dropped 0 bases, with 12 bases sitting between them. The CDR3 totals 16 residues. The germline CDR1 and CDR2 sequences are LGHNA and YSLEER. The CDR3 region is CASSRNSPPNTGELFF. The CDR3 DNA follows: TGCGCCAGCAGCCGAAACTCACCTCCGAACACCGGGGAGCTGTTTTTT.

This clonotype has only a few counts. This sequence joins TRBV15 and TRBJ1-5; D unresolved. The V and J ends lost 5 bases and 3 bases respectively, with 20 bases between them. Germline-derived CDR1 and CDR2 are LNHNV and YYDKDF (reference sequence). The CDR3 contains 17 residues. CDR3 in amino acids: CATSLGRRILNNQPQHF. CDR3 bases: TGTGCCACCAGCCTTGGACGGCGGATCTTAAACAATCAGCCCCAGCATTTT.